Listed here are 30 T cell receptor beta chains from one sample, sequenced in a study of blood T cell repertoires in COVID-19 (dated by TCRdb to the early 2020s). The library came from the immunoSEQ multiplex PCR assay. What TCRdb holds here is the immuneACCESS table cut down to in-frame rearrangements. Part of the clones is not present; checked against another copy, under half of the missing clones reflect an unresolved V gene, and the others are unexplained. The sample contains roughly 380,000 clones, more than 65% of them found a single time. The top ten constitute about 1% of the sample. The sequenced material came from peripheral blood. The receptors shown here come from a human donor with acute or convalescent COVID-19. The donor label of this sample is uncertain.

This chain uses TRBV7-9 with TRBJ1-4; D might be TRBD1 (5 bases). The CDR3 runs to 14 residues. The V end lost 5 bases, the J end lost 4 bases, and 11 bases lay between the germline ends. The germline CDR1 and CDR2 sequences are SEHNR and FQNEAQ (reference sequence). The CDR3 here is CASSPSGGNEKLFF. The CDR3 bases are TGTGCCAGCAGCCCATCCGGGGGTAATGAAAAACTGTTTTTT.

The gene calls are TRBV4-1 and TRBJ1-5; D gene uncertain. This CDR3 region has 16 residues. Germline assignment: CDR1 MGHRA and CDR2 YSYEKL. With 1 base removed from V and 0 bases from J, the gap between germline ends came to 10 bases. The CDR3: CASSQATRYSNQPQHF. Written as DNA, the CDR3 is TGCGCCAGCAGCCAAGCTACCCGGTATAGCAATCAGCCCCAGCATTTT.

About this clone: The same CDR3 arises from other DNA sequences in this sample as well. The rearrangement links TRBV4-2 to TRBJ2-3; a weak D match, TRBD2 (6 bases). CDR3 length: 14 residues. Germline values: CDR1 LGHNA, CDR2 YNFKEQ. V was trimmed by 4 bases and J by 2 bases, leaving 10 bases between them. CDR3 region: CASSPGLVTDTQYF. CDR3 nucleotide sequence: TGTGCCAGCAGCCCGGGACTCGTCACAGATACGCAGTATTTT.

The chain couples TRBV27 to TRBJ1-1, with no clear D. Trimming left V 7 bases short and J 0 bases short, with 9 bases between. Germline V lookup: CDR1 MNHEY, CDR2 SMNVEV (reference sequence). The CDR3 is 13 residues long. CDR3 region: CASISDMNTEAFF. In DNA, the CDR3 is TGTGCCAGCATATCCGACATGAACACTGAAGCTTTCTTT.

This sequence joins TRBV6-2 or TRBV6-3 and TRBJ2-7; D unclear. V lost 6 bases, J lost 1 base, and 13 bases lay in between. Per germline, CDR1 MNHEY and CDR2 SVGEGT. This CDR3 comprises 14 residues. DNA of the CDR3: TGTGCCAGCAGCCAAAATCCCAGGTCCTACGAGCAGTACTTC. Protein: CASSQNPRSYEQYF.

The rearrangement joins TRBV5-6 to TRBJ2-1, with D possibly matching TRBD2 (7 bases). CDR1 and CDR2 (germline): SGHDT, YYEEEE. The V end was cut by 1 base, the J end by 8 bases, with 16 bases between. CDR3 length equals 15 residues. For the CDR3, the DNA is TGTGCCAGCAGCTTGCTGGGGGGGCGATTGGATGAGCAGTTCTTC. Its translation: CASSLLGGRLDEQFF.

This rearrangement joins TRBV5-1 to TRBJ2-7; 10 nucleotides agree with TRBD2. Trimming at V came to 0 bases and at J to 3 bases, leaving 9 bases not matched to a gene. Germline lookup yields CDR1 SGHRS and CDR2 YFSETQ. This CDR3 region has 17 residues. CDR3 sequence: CASSLAPGSGGHYEQYF. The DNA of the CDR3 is TGCGCCAGCAGCTTGGCCCCAGGTAGCGGGGGGCACTACGAGCAGTACTTC.

The CDR3 DNA sequence: TGCAGCGTTGATTTTGCAGGGAGGGATGGCTACACCTTC. This sequence encodes CSVDFAGRDGYTF. This chain uses TRBV29-1 with TRBJ1-2; perhaps TRBD1 as D (5 bases). The CDR3 has 13 amino acids. Trimming removed 3 bases from V and 6 bases from J, with 14 bases in between. Germline CDR1 is SQVTM and CDR2 is ANQGSEA.

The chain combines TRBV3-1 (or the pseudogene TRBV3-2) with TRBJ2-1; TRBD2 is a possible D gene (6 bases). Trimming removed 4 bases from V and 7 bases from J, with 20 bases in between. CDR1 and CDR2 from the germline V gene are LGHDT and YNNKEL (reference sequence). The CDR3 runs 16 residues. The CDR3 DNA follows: TGTGCCAGCAGCCCCGATTGGTTAGCGGTGGGGAATGAGCAGTTCTTC. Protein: CASSPDWLAVGNEQFF.

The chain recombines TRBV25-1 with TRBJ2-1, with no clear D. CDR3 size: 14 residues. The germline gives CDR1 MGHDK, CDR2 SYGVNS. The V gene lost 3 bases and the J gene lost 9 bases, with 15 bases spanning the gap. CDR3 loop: CASSDGYSLSEQFF. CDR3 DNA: TGTGCCAGCAGTGACGGGTATTCCTTGAGTGAGCAGTTCTTC.

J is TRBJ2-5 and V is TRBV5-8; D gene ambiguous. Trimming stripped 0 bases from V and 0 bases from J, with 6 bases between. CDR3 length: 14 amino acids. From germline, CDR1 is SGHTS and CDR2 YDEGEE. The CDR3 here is CASSLVRYQETQYF. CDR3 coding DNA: TGTGCCAGCAGCTTGGTGAGGTACCAAGAGACCCAGTACTTC. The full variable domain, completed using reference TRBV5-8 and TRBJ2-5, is EAGVTQSPTHLIKTRGQQATLRCSPISGHTSVYWYQQALGLGLQFLLWYDEGEERNRGNFPPRFSGRQFPNYSSELNVNALELEDSALYLCASSLVRYQETQYFGPGTRLLVL.

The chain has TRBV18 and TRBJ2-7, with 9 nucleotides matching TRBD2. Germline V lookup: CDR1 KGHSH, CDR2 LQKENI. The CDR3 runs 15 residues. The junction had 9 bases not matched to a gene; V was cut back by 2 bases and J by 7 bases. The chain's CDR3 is CASSPGLREGREQYF. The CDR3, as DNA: TGTGCCAGCTCACCAGGGCTGCGGGAGGGCCGGGAGCAGTACTTC.

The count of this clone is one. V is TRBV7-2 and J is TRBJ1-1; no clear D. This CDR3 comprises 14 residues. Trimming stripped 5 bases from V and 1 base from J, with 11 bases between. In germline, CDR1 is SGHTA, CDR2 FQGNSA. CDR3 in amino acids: CASSPRRRNTEAFF. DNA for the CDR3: TGTGCCAGCAGCCCCCGGAGGAGGAACACTGAAGCTTTCTTT.

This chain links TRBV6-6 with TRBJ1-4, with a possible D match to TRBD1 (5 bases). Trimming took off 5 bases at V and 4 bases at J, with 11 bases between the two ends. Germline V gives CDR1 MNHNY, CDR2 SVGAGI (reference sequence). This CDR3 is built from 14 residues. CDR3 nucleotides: TGTGCCAGCAGTCTCCAGGGTAGTAATGAAAAACTGTTTTTT. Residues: CASSLQGSNEKLFF.

The CDR3 is CSVTGLAGQETQYF. The CDR3 nucleotides read TGCAGCGTTACTGGACTAGCGGGACAAGAGACCCAGTACTTC. The rearrangement links TRBV29-1 to TRBJ2-5; 12 nucleotides match TRBD2. Looked up from germline, CDR1 is SQVTM and CDR2 is ANQGSEA. Unmatched junction bases numbered 3, after V lost 5 bases and J lost 2 bases. The CDR3 contains 14 residues.

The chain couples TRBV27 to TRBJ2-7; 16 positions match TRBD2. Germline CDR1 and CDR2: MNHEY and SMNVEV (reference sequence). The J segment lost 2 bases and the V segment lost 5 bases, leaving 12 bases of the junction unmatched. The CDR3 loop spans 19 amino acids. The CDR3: CASSPPGLAGGGRPYEQYF. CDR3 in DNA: TGTGCCAGCAGTCCGCCGGGACTAGCGGGAGGGGGACGGCCCTACGAGCAGTACTTC.

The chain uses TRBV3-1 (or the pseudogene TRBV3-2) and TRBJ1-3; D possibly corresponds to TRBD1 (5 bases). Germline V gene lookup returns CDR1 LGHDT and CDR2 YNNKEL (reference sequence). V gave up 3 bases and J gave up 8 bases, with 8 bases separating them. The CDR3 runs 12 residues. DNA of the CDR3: TGTGCCAGCAGCCAGACAGCCGACACCATATATTTT. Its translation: CASSQTADTIYF.

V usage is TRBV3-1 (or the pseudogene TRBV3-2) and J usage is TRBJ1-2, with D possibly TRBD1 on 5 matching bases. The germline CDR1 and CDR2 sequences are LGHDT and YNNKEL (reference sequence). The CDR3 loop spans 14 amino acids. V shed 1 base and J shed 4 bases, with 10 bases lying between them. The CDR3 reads CASSQARGTYGYTF. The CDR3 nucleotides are TGTGCCAGCAGCCAAGCTCGGGGGACCTATGGCTACACCTTC.

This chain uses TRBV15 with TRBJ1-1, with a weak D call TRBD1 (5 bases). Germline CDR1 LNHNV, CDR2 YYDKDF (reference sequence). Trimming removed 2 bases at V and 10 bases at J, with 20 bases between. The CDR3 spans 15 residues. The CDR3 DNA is TGTGCCACCAGCAGATTGTCCCAGGGTGTGCGGCGAGCTTTCTTT. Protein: CATSRLSQGVRRAFF.

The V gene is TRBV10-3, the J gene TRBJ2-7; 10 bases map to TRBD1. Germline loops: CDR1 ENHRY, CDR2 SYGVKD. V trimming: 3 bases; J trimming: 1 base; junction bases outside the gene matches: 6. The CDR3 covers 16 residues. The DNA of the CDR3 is TGTGCCATCAGTGATATTGGGGACAGGGGTTCCTACGAGCAGTACTTC. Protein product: CAISDIGDRGSYEQYF.

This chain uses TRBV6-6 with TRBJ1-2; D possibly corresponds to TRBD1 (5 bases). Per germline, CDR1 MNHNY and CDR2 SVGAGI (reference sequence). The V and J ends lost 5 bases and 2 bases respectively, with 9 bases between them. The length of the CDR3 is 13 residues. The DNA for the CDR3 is TGTGCCAGCAGTCCCGACAGCAACTATGGCTACACCTTC. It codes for CASSPDSNYGYTF.

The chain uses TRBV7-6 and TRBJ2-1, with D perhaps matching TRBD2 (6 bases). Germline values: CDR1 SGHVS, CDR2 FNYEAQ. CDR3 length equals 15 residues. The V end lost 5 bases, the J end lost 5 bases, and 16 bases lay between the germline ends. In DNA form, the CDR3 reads TGTGCCAGCAGCCCAAGGGCGGGACTTAACAATGAGCAGTTCTTC. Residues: CASSPRAGLNNEQFF.

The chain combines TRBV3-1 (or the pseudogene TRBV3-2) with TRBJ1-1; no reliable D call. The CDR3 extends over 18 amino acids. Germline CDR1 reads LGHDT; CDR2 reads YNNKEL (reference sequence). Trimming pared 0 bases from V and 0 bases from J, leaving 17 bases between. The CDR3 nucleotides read TGTGCCAGCAGCCAAGAAATCGGTGGAAAACAGATGAACACTGAAGCTTTCTTT. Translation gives CASSQEIGGKQMNTEAFF.

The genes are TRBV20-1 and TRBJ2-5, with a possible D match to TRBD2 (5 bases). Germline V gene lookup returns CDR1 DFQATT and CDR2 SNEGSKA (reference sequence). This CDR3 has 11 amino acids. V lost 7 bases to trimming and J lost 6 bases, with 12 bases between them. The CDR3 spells CSVEAGKTQYF. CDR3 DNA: TGCAGTGTAGAAGCCGGGAAGACCCAGTACTTC.

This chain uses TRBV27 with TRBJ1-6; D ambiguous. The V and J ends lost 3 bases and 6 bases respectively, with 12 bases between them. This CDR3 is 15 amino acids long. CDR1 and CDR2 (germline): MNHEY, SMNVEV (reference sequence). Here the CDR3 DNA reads TGTGCCAGCAGTTTTTCCTTAGGCGGTAATTCACCCCTCCACTTT. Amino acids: CASSFSLGGNSPLHF.

This CDR3 is CASSLADRGSYTF. Written as DNA, the CDR3 is TGTGCCAGCAGCTTAGCTGACAGGGGAAGCTACACCTTC. The rearrangement uses TRBV7-9 and TRBJ1-2, with 8 bases identical to TRBD1. The CDR3 is 13 residues long. With V trimmed by 0 bases and J by 9 bases, 3 bases remained unmatched. Germline CDR1 SEHNR, CDR2 FQNEAQ (reference sequence).

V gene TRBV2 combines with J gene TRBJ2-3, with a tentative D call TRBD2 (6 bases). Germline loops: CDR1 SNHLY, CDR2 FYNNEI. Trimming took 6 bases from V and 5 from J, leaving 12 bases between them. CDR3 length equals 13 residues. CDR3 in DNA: TGTGCCAGCAGCGGTACTAGCCTAGATACGCAGTATTTT. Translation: CASSGTSLDTQYF.

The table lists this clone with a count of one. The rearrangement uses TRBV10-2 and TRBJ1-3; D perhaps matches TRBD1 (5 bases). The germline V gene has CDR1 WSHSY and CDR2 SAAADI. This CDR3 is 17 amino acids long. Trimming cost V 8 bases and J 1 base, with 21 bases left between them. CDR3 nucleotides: TGCGCCAGCGGTTCCGCTGGGGTGCAGGGTTCTGGAAACACCATATATTTT. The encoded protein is CASGSAGVQGSGNTIYF.

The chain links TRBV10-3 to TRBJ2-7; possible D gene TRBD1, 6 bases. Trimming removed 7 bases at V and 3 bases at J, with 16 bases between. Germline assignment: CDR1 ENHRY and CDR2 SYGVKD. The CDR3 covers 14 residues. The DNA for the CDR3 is TGTGCCATCAAGGGGAAGACAGGAGACTACGAGCAGTACTTC. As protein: CAIKGKTGDYEQYF.

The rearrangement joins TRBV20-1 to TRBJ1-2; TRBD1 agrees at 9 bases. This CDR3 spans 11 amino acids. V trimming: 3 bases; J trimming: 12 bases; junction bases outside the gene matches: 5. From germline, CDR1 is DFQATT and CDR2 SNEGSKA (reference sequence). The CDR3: CSASNRGPHTF. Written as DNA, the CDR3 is TGCAGTGCTAGTAACAGGGGGCCCCACACCTTC.